Listed here are 12 T cell receptor beta chains from one sample, sequenced in a study of graft-versus-host responses after intestinal transplantation. The method was immunoSEQ multiplex PCR; TCRdb's version includes in-frame clones alone and lacks a portion of them. The profile shows 95,000 to 100,000 clones, more than 75% of them singletons. The input for sequencing was PBMCs, taken 255 days after intestinal transplant. Receptor source: a human patient who received an intestinal transplant, so some T cells may come from the graft donor.

The gene calls are TRBV27 and TRBJ1-2; weak D call: TRBD1 (5 bases). V gave up 4 bases and J gave up 3 bases, with 9 bases separating them. This CDR3 spans 13 amino acids. CDR1 MNHEY and CDR2 SMNVEV come from the germline V gene (reference sequence). CDR3 in amino acids: CASSWGPYYGYTF. The CDR3 DNA is TGTGCCAGCAGTTGGGGACCCTACTATGGCTACACCTTC.

V gene TRBV28 combines with J gene TRBJ2-7, with D possibly matching TRBD2 (5 bases). The CDR3 consists of 14 residues. The ends were cut back, 2 bases at V and 0 bases at J, with 8 bases in the middle. CDR1 is MDHEN, CDR2 SYDVKM, per germline. CDR3 coding DNA: TGTGCCAGCAGTTTACGGGGTGGCTCCTACGAGCAGTACTTC. Its protein is CASSLRGGSYEQYF.

This clone has a single count. CDR3 region: CASSLGTVLYEQYF. The CDR3 DNA reads as TGCGCCAGCAGCTTGGGGACAGTACTCTACGAGCAGTACTTC. The V and J genes are TRBV5-1 and TRBJ2-7, with TRBD1 as a possible D gene (6 bases). Germline loops: CDR1 SGHRS, CDR2 YFSETQ. The CDR3 is 14 residues long. V shed 0 bases and J shed 3 bases, with 10 bases lying between them.

The chain links TRBV6-5 to TRBJ1-2, with TRBD1 matching 12 bases. The CDR3 runs to 14 residues. Germline CDR1 is MNHEY and CDR2 is SVGAGI. The V and J ends lost 5 bases and 6 bases, in that order; junction bases with no gene match: 4. The CDR3 spells CASSEGTGGDGYTF. The CDR3 bases are TGTGCCAGCAGTGAAGGGACAGGGGGCGATGGCTACACCTTC.

V is TRBV7-9 and J is TRBJ1-1, with 7 bases lining up with TRBD1. J lost 4 bases, V lost 1 base, and 3 bases had no gene match. The CDR3 runs to 14 residues. The germline CDR1 and CDR2 sequences are SEHNR and FQNEAQ (reference sequence). CDR3 sequence: CASSLGDRVTEAFF. In DNA, the CDR3 is TGTGCCAGCAGCTTAGGGGACAGAGTCACTGAAGCTTTCTTT. The full variable domain, with the rest looked up from reference TRBV7-9 and TRBJ1-1, is DTGVSQNPRHKITKRGQNVTFRCDPISEHNRLYWYRQTLGQGPEFLTYFQNEAQLEKSRLLSDRFSAERPKGSFSTLEIQRTEQGDSAMYLCASSLGDRVTEAFFGQGTRLTVV.

This clone was counted once. The CDR3 region is CSVEVGGRAFF. The CDR3 DNA follows: TGCAGCGTTGAAGTGGGGGGCCGGGCTTTCTTT. The chain uses TRBV29-1 and TRBJ1-1, with a weak D call TRBD1 (6 bases). The CDR3 runs to 11 residues. V was shortened by 1 base and J by 11 bases, with 11 bases between the two germline ends. The germline V gene has CDR1 SQVTM and CDR2 ANQGSEA.

The chain couples TRBV4-1 to TRBJ2-5; D ambiguous. The CDR3 loop spans 15 amino acids. The germline V gene encodes CDR1 MGHRA and CDR2 YSYEKL. V lost 4 bases to trimming and J lost 2 bases, with 14 bases between them. The CDR3 loop is CASSLGVAPQETQYF. The CDR3 bases are TGCGCCAGCAGCCTAGGAGTTGCACCACAAGAGACCCAGTACTTC.

The chain employs TRBV5-1 and TRBJ2-5; a possible D gene is TRBD2 (5 bases). Germline CDR1 reads SGHRS; CDR2 reads YFSETQ. V lost 4 bases and J 4 bases, leaving 20 bases between the germline ends. CDR3 length: 16 residues. The CDR3 DNA is TGCGCCAGCAGCCCTGACTGGGAGAAAGGCGGAGAGACCCAGTACTTC. Translation gives CASSPDWEKGGETQYF.

The rearrangement joins TRBV6-6 to TRBJ2-3; D is perhaps TRBD2 (6 bases). Germline CDR1 MNHNY, CDR2 SVGAGI (reference sequence). The CDR3 is 15 amino acids. V lost 2 bases, J lost 0 bases, and 9 bases lay in between. As DNA, the CDR3 is TGTGCCAGCAGTTACGAAGCGGGCAGCACAGATACGCAGTATTTT. Amino acids: CASSYEAGSTDTQYF.

The chain couples TRBV9 to TRBJ1-1, with D maybe TRBD1 (5 bases). The V and J ends lost 3 bases and 9 bases respectively, with 15 bases between them. This CDR3 region has 13 residues. Germline CDR1 and CDR2: SGDLS and YYNGEE. This CDR3 is CASSGDQGVQAFF. DNA for the CDR3: TGTGCCAGCAGCGGTGACCAGGGTGTTCAAGCTTTCTTT.

This chain links TRBV7-2 with TRBJ2-1; D is ambiguous. CDR3 size: 12 residues. The germline CDR1 and CDR2 sequences are SGHTA and FQGNSA. The germline V and J ends were trimmed by 3 bases and 5 bases, with 5 bases remaining between them. The CDR3 DNA is TGTGCCAGCAGCTTTTCCCACAATGAGCAGTTCTTC. Protein: CASSFSHNEQFF.

The chain's CDR3 is CASSFGGAWYNEQFF. The CDR3 DNA sequence: TGTGCCAGCAGCTTTGGGGGGGCGTGGTACAATGAGCAGTTCTTC. The chain has TRBV7-6 and TRBJ2-1; D is possibly TRBD2 (7 bases). The CDR3 is 15 residues long. V was clipped by 3 bases and J by 4 bases, with 13 bases between them. Per the germline V gene, CDR1 is SGHVS and CDR2 is FNYEAQ.